This is a list of T cell receptor beta chains from one sample in a study of memory CD4+ T cells and cytomegalovirus serostatus. The table came from immunoSEQ multiplex PCR; TCRdb's copy has only in-frame clones and leaves some out. The sample includes 50,000 to 60,000 clones, 80% to 85% seen only once; the top ten take around 1.5%. Sequenced material: memory CD4+ T cells from blood. These receptors all come from an adult in good health and CMV-seropositive. Each CDR3 is given with its conserved first and last residue. The order of the fields is CDR3 length, V gene, clone size, CDR3 protein. Not all rows give a size; the values are once, few, many and, for expanded clones, a class.

cdr3_length: 13; v_call: TRBV29-1; clone_size: -; cdr3_aa: CSVGRDSEETQYF
cdr3_length: 14; v_call: TRBV6-1; clone_size: -; cdr3_aa: CASSERGVMSEAFF
cdr3_length: 17; v_call: TRBV6-1; clone_size: -; cdr3_aa: CASSDGSAQSGNQPQHF
cdr3_length: 12; v_call: TRBV5-5; clone_size: few; cdr3_aa: CASSHRGGGYTF
cdr3_length: 17; v_call: TRBV11-2; clone_size: few; cdr3_aa: CASSWGTSGRGQETQYF
cdr3_length: 18; v_call: TRBV5-4; clone_size: -; cdr3_aa: CASSLGRQDSFSNQPQHF
cdr3_length: 17; v_call: TRBV7-9; clone_size: -; cdr3_aa: CASSLAAGGPILDEQFF
cdr3_length: 17; v_call: TRBV7-9; clone_size: -; cdr3_aa: CASSLIRTGGPTDTQYF
cdr3_length: 14; v_call: TRBV18; clone_size: -; cdr3_aa: CASSPLTGINEQFF
cdr3_length: 14; v_call: TRBV5-1; clone_size: few; cdr3_aa: CASSLAQENSPLHF
cdr3_length: 15; v_call: TRBV7-8; clone_size: once; cdr3_aa: CASSSSSSFNNEQFF
cdr3_length: 14; v_call: TRBV4-3; clone_size: -; cdr3_aa: CASSQVGRNTEAFF
cdr3_length: 14; v_call: TRBV28; clone_size: few; cdr3_aa: CASSTTGGNYGYTF
cdr3_length: 14; v_call: TRBV28; clone_size: -; cdr3_aa: CASSSPGRGRRRGF
cdr3_length: 15; v_call: TRBV25-1; clone_size: once; cdr3_aa: CASSESGGTTGELFF
cdr3_length: 13; v_call: TRBV6-1; clone_size: -; cdr3_aa: CASSEYGTYEQYF
cdr3_length: 16; v_call: TRBV9; clone_size: -; cdr3_aa: CASSVAASGGANEQFF
cdr3_length: 14; v_call: TRBV29-1; clone_size: -; cdr3_aa: CSVLLTERDDGYTF
cdr3_length: 15; v_call: TRBV5-1; clone_size: -; cdr3_aa: CASSLAGTVNEKLFF
cdr3_length: 14; v_call: TRBV6-1; clone_size: -; cdr3_aa: CASSAGPYNSPLHF
cdr3_length: 18; v_call: TRBV11-3; clone_size: -; cdr3_aa: CASRQRPRDIPSDSPLHF
cdr3_length: 17; v_call: TRBV2; clone_size: once; cdr3_aa: CASSVRGAAYSNQPQHF
cdr3_length: 14; v_call: TRBV5-1; clone_size: -; cdr3_aa: CASSADRATDTQYF
cdr3_length: 16; v_call: TRBV5-1; clone_size: -; cdr3_aa: CASSLDPGGPTGELFF
cdr3_length: 14; v_call: TRBV6-1; clone_size: medium-sized; cdr3_aa: CASSRSQSNEKLFF
cdr3_length: 16; v_call: TRBV6-6; clone_size: -; cdr3_aa: CASSFGRTTNTGELFF
cdr3_length: 15; v_call: TRBV5-4; clone_size: -; cdr3_aa: CASSLNRGLGSPLHF
cdr3_length: 15; v_call: TRBV5-1; clone_size: -; cdr3_aa: CASSLSALGAETQYF
cdr3_length: 16; v_call: TRBV21-1; clone_size: once; cdr3_aa: CASSKVRGQGFHEQYF
cdr3_length: 15; v_call: TRBV7-6; clone_size: -; cdr3_aa: CASSLASGGLYEQYF
cdr3_length: 12; v_call: TRBV28; clone_size: -; cdr3_aa: CASSLDRNTIYF
cdr3_length: 15; v_call: TRBV9; clone_size: few; cdr3_aa: CASSVVSQGKAEAFF
cdr3_length: 12; v_call: TRBV19; clone_size: -; cdr3_aa: CASSIKGSPLHF